The 21 T cell receptor beta chains below all came from one sample that was sequenced in a study of T cells in Graves' hyperthyroidism and ophthalmopathy. Amplification targeted TCR beta CDR3 regions from RNA transcripts. The HTBI primer set was used in a first-round RT-PCR of the TCR CDR3. TCRdb processed the multiplex PCR reads anew with MiXCR; each CDR3 protein has one entry. This table holds 500,000 to 600,000 distinct CDR3 sequences, less than 20% found once. The specimen sequenced was blood. Receptor source: a man between 35 and 55 years old with Graves' ophthalmopathy.

This clonotype was seen only once. The V and J genes are TRBV5-1 and TRBJ2-2, with D possibly matching TRBD1 (5 bases). The V gene lost 7 bases and the J gene lost 7 bases, with 20 bases spanning the gap. The CDR3 spans 15 residues. Germline V CDR1 and CDR2: SGHRS, YFSETQ. CDR3 sequence reads: CASGTYVVGHGELFF. The CDR3 DNA sequence: TGCGCCAGCGGCACCTACGTAGTGGGGCACGGGGAGCTGTTTTTT.

This chain links TRBV9 with TRBJ2-2; perhaps TRBD2 as D (6 bases). V lost 2 bases to trimming and J lost 0 bases, with 11 bases between them. The CDR3 consists of 16 residues. Germline V gene data show CDR1 as SGDLS and CDR2 as YYNGEE. CDR3 nucleotide sequence: TGTGCCAGCAGCGTGAATGGCGGGACGAACACCGGGGAGCTGTTTTTT. Its protein product is CASSVNGGTNTGELFF.

This clonotype occurred a few times. The chain has TRBV6-1 and TRBJ1-2, with a tentative D call TRBD1 (6 bases). The CDR3 has 12 residues. Looked up from germline, CDR1 is MNHNS and CDR2 is SASEGT. V lost 2 bases and J 6 bases, leaving 7 bases between the germline ends. The CDR3 DNA sequence: TGTGCCAGCAGTGAAACAGGGCATGGCTACACCTTC. It encodes CASSETGHGYTF.

Turning to this clonotype: It may be a read error: a sequence one base away is much more abundant. The chain combines TRBV6-2 or TRBV6-3 with TRBJ2-1; D remains ambiguous. Germline V lookup: CDR1 MNHEY, CDR2 SVGEGT. The length of the CDR3 is 13 residues. Between the trimmed V and J ends, which lost 7 bases and 4 bases, there was a span of 11 bases. DNA for the CDR3: TGTGCCAGCAACCAGAGACCTTACAATGAGCAGTTCTTC. Its protein product is CASNQRPYNEQFF.

Notes on this clonotype: A read error may be the cause here, since a much bigger clone is one base away. The genes are TRBV28 and TRBJ2-5, with D perhaps TRBD1 or TRBD2 (5 bases each). This CDR3 spans 14 amino acids. CDR1 is MDHEN, CDR2 SYDVKM, per germline. DNA of the CDR3: TGTGCCAGCAGCCCTTCGAGGGGTGGGGAGACCCAGCACTTC. This gives the protein CASSPSRGGETQHF.

Details on this clonotype: Given a much more abundant clone one base away, this may be a read error. The chain employs TRBV5-1 and TRBJ2-5; the match to TRBD1 covers 9 bases. CDR1 SGHRS and CDR2 YFSETQ come from the germline V gene. CDR3 length equals 13 residues. CDR3 sequence: CANSLDRGETQYF. CDR3 DNA sequence: TGTGCCAACAGCTTGGACAGGGGAGAGACCCAGTACTTC.

This clonotype was counted between two and nine times. The rearrangement links TRBV14 to TRBJ1-2, with 7 bases that match TRBD1. The CDR3 consists of 14 residues. Germline CDR1 and CDR2: SGHDN and FVKESK. J gave up 7 bases and V 1 base, and 6 bases lay outside the gene matches. CDR3 DNA: TGTGCCAGCAGCCAAGGACAGGGTGGGGTTGGCTACACCTTC. This sequence encodes CASSQGQGGVGYTF. Full variable domain (outside the CDR3, taken from reference TRBV14 and TRBJ1-2): EAGVTQFPSHSVIEKGQTVTLRCDPISGHDNLYWYRRVMGKEIKFLLHFVKESKQDESGMPNNRFLAERTGGTYSTLKVQPAELEDSGVYFCASSQGQGGVGYTFGSGTRLTVV.

At least ten counts were recorded for this clonotype. The rearrangement uses TRBV5-1 and TRBJ2-3; TRBD1 might be the D (5 bases). Trimming cost V 7 bases and J 2 bases, with 20 bases left between them. This CDR3 contains 16 residues. Germline CDR1 SGHRS, CDR2 YFSETQ. For the CDR3, the DNA is TGCGCCAGCTCACCACCGGCCGTAGGGGTCACAGATACGCAGTATTTT. Its translation: CASSPPAVGVTDTQYF.

The V and J genes are TRBV4-1 and TRBJ2-1; possible D gene TRBD1, 5 bases. The CDR3 runs to 15 residues. The V end was cut by 2 bases, the J end by 3 bases, with 11 bases between. Per germline, CDR1 MGHRA and CDR2 YSYEKL. The CDR3 DNA reads TGCGCCAGCAGCCAACAATCAGGGTTCTACAATGAGCAGTTCTTC. As protein: CASSQQSGFYNEQFF.

Ten or more counts support this clonotype. The chain links TRBV5-1 to TRBJ2-3; D call uncertain. This CDR3 is 14 amino acids long. V gave up 5 bases and J gave up 4 bases, with 14 bases separating them. Per germline, CDR1 SGHRS and CDR2 YFSETQ. DNA for the CDR3: TGCGCCAGCAGTTTTCAAGACAACTCAGATACGCAGTATTTT. Translated: CASSFQDNSDTQYF.

This clonotype was picked up a small number of times. The CDR3 sequence: CASSRRLEAFF. The CDR3 region has the DNA TGTGCCAGCTCTCGCCGTCTCGAAGCTTTCTTT. The V and J genes are TRBV6-1 and TRBJ1-1; D unresolved. V dropped 8 bases and J dropped 8 bases, with 12 bases sitting between them. Germline V CDR1 and CDR2: MNHNS, SASEGT. The CDR3 is made up of 11 amino acids.

At least ten counts were recorded for this clonotype. V gene TRBV5-1 combines with J gene TRBJ1-5; 8 positions agree with TRBD1. The CDR3 runs 15 residues. With 4 bases clipped from V and 4 bases from J, the junction kept 7 bases outside the gene matches. In germline, CDR1 is SGHRS, CDR2 YFSETQ. CDR3 coding DNA: TGCGCCAGCAGCGACGGGACAGGTCCGAATCAGCCCCAGCATTTT. Translating gives CASSDGTGPNQPQHF.

This clonotype was recorded once. No conserved phenylalanine or tryptophan is present at the end of the CDR3, so a read error is the likely explanation. The V and J genes are TRBV6-2 or TRBV6-3 and TRBJ1-5; a possible D gene is TRBD1 (5 bases). Germline V CDR1 and CDR2: MNHEY, SVGEGT. The CDR3 covers 16 residues. The ends were cut back, 5 bases at V and 0 bases at J, with 14 bases in the middle. CDR3 sequence: CASSAMTDYSNQPQHL. The CDR3 DNA reads as TGTGCCAGCAGTGCCATGACAGACTATAGCAATCAGCCCCAGCATCTT.

The gene calls are TRBV7-8 and TRBJ1-6; 7 nucleotides agree with TRBD1. Germline CDR1 reads SGHVS; CDR2 reads FQNEAQ. Losses at the gene ends were 0 bases for V and 9 bases for J; bases not matched to a gene: 8. The CDR3 loop spans 16 amino acids. CDR3 residues: CASSLANQGEASPLHF. In nucleotides, the CDR3 is TGTGCCAGCAGCTTAGCGAACCAGGGGGAGGCTTCACCCCTCCACTTT.

This clonotype was counted a few times. J is TRBJ1-5 and V is TRBV19; 9 nucleotides agree with TRBD1. With V trimmed by 9 bases and J by 5 bases, 8 bases remained unmatched. The CDR3 consists of 14 residues. Germline loops: CDR1 LNHDA, CDR2 SQIVND (reference sequence). CDR3 region: CASEPGTGYQPQHF. Written as DNA, the CDR3 is TGTGCCAGCGAGCCCGGGACAGGGTATCAGCCCCAGCATTTT.

V gene TRBV12-3 or TRBV12-4 combines with J gene TRBJ1-2; 8 bases are shared with TRBD1. The junction had 8 bases not matched to a gene; V was cut back by 6 bases and J by 5 bases. The CDR3 has 14 residues. CDR3 nucleotides: TGTGCCAGCAGCCCTTCGGACAGGGCATATGGCTACACCTTC. As protein: CASSPSDRAYGYTF.

This clonotype has at least ten counts. The rearrangement links TRBV5-1 to TRBJ2-1; D might be TRBD2 (5 bases). The CDR3 has 13 amino acids. Germline V gene data show CDR1 as SGHRS and CDR2 as YFSETQ. The V and J ends lost 5 bases and 4 bases respectively, with 10 bases between them. The CDR3 sequence is CASRVDSYNEQFF. In nucleotides, the CDR3 is TGCGCCAGCAGAGTGGACTCTTACAATGAGCAGTTCTTC.

This clonotype showed up just a few times. The chain recombines TRBV20-1 with TRBJ2-3; D is uncertain. The ends were cut back, 4 bases at V and 0 bases at J, with 14 bases in the middle. The V gene's germline CDR1 is DFQATT and CDR2 SNEGSKA (reference sequence). The CDR3 totals 15 residues. This chain's CDR3 is CSATPAVSSTDTQYF. As DNA, the CDR3 is TGCAGTGCTACCCCCGCGGTGTCTAGCACAGATACGCAGTATTTT.

V and J are TRBV11-2 and TRBJ2-2, with D perhaps TRBD1 (6 bases). V was cut by 1 base and J by 6 bases, with 15 bases left in between. CDR1 and CDR2 from the germline V gene are SGHAT and FQNNGV. The length of the CDR3 is 16 residues. This CDR3 is CASSLGYRARSGELFF. The CDR3 bases are TGTGCCAGCAGCTTAGGATACAGGGCGAGGTCCGGGGAGCTGTTTTTT.

J is TRBJ1-1 and V is TRBV4-2; D may be TRBD1 (5 bases). The CDR3 is 18 amino acids. Deletions cut 1 base from V and 1 base from J, with 19 bases between. Germline assignment: CDR1 LGHNA and CDR2 YNFKEQ. CDR3: CASSQGYGGTPSNTEAFF. As DNA, the CDR3 is TGTGCCAGCAGCCAAGGTTATGGAGGGACCCCATCGAACACTGAAGCTTTCTTT.

The J gene is TRBJ2-7, the V gene TRBV7-2; 11 bases are a match to TRBD1. J gave up 2 bases and V 5 bases, and 14 bases lay outside the gene matches. The CDR3 extends over 18 amino acids. Per germline, CDR1 SGHTA and CDR2 FQGNSA. This CDR3 is CASSPLAGTGGFTYEQYF. CDR3 sequence (DNA): TGTGCCAGCAGCCCGCTTGCCGGGACAGGGGGTTTTACCTACGAGCAGTACTTC.